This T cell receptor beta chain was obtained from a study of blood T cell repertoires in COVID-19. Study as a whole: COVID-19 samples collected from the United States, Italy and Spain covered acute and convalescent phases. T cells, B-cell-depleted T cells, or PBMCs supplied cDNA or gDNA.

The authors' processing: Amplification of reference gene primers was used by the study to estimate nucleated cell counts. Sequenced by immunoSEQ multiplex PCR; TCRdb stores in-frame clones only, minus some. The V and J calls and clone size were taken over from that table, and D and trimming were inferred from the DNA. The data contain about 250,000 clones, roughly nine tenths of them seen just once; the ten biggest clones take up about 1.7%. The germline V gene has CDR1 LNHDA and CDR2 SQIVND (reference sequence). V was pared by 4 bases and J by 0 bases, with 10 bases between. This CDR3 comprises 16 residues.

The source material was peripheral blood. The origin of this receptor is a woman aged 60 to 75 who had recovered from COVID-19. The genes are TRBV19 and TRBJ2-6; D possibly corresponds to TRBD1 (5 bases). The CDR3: CASSTLGASGANVLTF. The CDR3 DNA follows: TGTGCCAGTAGTACCCTAGGGGCCTCTGGGGCCAACGTCCTGACTTTC.